This is a list of T cell receptor beta chains from one sample in a study of early stage breast cancer tumors. Using immunoSEQ multiplex PCR, the repertoire was profiled, and TCRdb retains in-frame clones only, with some absent. Counted here are about 72,000 clones, more than 60% occurring once; the ten biggest clones make up roughly 3%. Sequenced material: blood. These receptor sequences come from a person between 55 and 69 years old with breast cancer. The CDR3 runs from the conserved cysteine through the conserved F or W. The D gene is left open where the match is weak. Clone sizes are given selectively: once, few, many, or a class where the clone is expanded.

. | TRBJ2-5 | . | TRBV5-4 | CASSQPGQKQETQYF | TGTGCCAGCAGCCAACCGGGTCAGAAACAAGAGACCCAGTACTTC
few | TRBJ2-2 | . | TRBV5-1 | CASSLTNTGELFF | TGCGCCAGCAGCTTGACTAACACCGGGGAGCTGTTTTTT
. | TRBJ1-2 | . | TRBV4-2 | CASSDGQRYGYTF | TGTGCCAGCAGCGATGGACAGCGTTATGGCTACACCTTC
. | TRBJ1-3 | . | TRBV5-6 | CASSLATGPGNTIYF | TGTGCCAGCAGCTTGGCTACAGGGCCCGGAAACACCATATATTTT
. | TRBJ1-1 | TRBD1 | TRBV29-1 | CSVARTGSTEAFF | TGCAGCGTTGCCCGGACAGGGAGCACTGAAGCTTTCTTT
. | TRBJ2-3 | . | TRBV11-2 | CASSPGLGPASDTQYF | TGTGCCAGCAGCCCAGGCCTGGGCCCGGCCTCAGATACGCAGTATTTT
. | TRBJ2-1 | . | TRBV5-4 | CASSSTRNEQFF | TGTGCCAGCAGTTCGACCCGCAATGAGCAGTTCTTC
. | TRBJ2-7 | TRBD1 | TRBV7-9 | CASSSSWTGRYEQYF | TGTGCCAGCAGCTCATCCTGGACAGGGCGATACGAGCAGTACTTC
. | TRBJ2-3 | . | TRBV10-3 | CATGASITGTDTQYF | TGTGCCACGGGGGCCTCAATTACCGGCACAGATACGCAGTATTTT
. | TRBJ1-4 | . | TRBV21-1 | CASRNRGLHNEKLFF | TGTGCCAGCCGTAACAGGGGACTCCATAATGAAAAACTGTTTTTT
. | TRBJ2-3 | . | TRBV19 | CATTGGGPDTQYF | TGTGCCACCACTGGTGGCGGGCCAGATACGCAGTATTTT